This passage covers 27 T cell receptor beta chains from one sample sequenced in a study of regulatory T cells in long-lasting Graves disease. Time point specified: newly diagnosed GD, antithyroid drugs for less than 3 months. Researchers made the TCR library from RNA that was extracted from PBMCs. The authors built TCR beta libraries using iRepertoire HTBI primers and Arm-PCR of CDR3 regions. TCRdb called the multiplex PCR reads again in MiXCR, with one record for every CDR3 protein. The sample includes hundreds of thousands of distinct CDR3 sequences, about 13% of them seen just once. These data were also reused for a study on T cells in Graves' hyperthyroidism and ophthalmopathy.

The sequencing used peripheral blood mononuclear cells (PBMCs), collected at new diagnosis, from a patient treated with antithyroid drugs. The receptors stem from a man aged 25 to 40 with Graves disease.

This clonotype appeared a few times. This chain's CDR3 is CANTLQAFGYTF. DNA of the CDR3: TGTGCCAACACCCTGCAAGCTTTCGGCTACACCTTC. The V gene is TRBV13, the J gene TRBJ1-2; no firm D call. Deletions cut 10 bases from V and 8 bases from J, with 17 bases between. The germline V gene encodes CDR1 PRHDT and CDR2 FYEKMQ (reference sequence). The CDR3 has 12 amino acids.

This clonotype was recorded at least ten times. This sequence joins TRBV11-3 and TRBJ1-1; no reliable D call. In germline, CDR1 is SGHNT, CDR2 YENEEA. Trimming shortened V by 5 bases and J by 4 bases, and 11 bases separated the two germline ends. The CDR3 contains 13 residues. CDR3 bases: TGTGCCAGCAGCCGCCGGGAATCCACTGAAGCTTTCTTT. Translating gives CASSRRESTEAFF.

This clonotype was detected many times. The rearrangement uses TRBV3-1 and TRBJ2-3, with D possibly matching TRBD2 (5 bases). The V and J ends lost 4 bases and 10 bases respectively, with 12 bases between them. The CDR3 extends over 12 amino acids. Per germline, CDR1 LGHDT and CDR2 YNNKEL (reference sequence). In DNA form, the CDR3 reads TGTGCCAGCAGCCCCGACTGGGGAGCGCAGTATTTT. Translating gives CASSPDWGAQYF.

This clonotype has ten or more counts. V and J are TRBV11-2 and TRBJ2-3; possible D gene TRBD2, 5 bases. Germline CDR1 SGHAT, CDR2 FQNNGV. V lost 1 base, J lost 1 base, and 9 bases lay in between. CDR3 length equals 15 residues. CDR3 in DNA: TGTGCCAGCAGCTTAGGGCGGGTTGGCACAGATACGCAGTATTTT. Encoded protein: CASSLGRVGTDTQYF.

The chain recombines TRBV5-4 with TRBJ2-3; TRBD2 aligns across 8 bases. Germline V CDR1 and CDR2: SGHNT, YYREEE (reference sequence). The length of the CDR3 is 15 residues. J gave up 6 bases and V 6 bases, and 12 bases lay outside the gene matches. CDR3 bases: TGTGCCAGCAACCCCCTAAGCGGGAGCATCGATACGCAGTATTTT. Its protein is CASNPLSGSIDTQYF.

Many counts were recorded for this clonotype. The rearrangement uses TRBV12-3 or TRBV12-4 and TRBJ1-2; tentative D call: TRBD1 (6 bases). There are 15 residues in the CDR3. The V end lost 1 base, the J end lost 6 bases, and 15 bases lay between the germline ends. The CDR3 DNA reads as TGTGCCAGCAGTTTAGTGGGCGGGGGCAGGAATGGCTACACCTTC. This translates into CASSLVGGGRNGYTF.

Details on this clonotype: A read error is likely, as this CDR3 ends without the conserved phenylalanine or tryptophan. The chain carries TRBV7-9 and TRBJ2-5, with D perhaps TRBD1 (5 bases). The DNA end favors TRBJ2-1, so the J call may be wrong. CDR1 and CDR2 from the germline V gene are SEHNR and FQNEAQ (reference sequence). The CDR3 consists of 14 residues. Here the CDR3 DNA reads TGTGCCAGCAGCTTAGTAGGGGCAGAAGAGACCCAGTTCATC. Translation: CASSLVGAEETQFI.

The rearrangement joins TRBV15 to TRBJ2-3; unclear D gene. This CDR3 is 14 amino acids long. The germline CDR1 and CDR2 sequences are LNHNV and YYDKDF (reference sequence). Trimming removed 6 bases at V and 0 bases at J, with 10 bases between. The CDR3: CATRRHTSTDTQYF. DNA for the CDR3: TGTGCCACCAGAAGGCACACTAGCACAGATACGCAGTATTTT.

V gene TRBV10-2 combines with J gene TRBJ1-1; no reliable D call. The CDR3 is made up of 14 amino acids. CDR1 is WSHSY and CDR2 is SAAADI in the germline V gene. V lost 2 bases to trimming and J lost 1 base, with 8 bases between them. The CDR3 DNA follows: TGCGCCAGCAGTGAGACACTCTCGAACACTGAAGCTTTCTTT. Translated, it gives CASSETLSNTEAFF.

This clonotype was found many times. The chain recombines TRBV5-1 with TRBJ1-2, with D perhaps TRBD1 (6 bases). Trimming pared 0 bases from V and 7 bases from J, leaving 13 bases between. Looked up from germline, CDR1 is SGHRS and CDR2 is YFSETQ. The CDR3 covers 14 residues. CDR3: CASSLVAGAAGYTF. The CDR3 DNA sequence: TGCGCCAGCAGCTTGGTTGCGGGGGCGGCTGGCTACACCTTC.

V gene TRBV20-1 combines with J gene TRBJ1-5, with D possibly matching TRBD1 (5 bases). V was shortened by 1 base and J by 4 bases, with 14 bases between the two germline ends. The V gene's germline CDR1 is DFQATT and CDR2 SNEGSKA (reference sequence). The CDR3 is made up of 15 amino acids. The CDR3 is CSARGGRGENQPQHF. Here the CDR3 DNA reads TGCAGTGCTAGAGGGGGTCGGGGGGAGAATCAGCCCCAGCATTTT.

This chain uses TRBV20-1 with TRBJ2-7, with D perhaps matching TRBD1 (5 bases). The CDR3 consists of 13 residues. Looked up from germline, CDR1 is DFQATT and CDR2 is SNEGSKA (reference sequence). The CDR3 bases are TGCAGCGTTGCGATAGGTGGGGCTTACGAGCAGTACTTC. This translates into CSVAIGGAYEQYF.

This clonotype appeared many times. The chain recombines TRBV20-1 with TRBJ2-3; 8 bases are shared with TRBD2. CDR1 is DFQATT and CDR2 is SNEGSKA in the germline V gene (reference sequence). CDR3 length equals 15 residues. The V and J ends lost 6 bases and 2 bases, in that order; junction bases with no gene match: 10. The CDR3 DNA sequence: TGCAGTGCCATTGCTAGCGGGTCTTTCACAGATACGCAGTATTTT. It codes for CSAIASGSFTDTQYF.

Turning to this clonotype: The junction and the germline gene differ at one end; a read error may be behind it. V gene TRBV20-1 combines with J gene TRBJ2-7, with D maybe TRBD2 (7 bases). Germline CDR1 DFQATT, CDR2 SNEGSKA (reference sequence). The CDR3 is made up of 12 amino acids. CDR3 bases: TGTAGGGGAGGGGGGGGCATCGACGAGCAGTACTTC. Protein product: CRGGGGIDEQYF.

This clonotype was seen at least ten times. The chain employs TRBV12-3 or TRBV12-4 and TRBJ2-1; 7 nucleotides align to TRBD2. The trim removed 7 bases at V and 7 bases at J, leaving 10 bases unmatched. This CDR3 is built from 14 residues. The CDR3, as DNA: TGTGCCAGCACCTTCGGGGCGGGAGTGAATGAGCAGTTCTTC. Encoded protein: CASTFGAGVNEQFF.

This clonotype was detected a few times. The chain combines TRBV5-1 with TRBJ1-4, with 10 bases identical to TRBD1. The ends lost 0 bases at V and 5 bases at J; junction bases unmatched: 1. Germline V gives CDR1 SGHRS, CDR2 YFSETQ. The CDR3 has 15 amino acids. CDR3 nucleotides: TGCGCCAGCAGCTTGGTGGGACAGGGGAATGAAAAACTGTTTTTT. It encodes CASSLVGQGNEKLFF.

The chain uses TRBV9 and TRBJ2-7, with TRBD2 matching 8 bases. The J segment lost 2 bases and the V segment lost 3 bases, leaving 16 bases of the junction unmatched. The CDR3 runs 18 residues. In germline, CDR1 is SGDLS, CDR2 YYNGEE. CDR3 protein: CASSGSDRGGRFTYEQYF. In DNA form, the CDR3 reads TGTGCCAGCAGCGGATCCGATCGGGGCGGGAGGTTTACCTACGAGCAGTACTTC. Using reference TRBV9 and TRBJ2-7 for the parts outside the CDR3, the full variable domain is DSGVTQTPKHLITATGQRVTLRCSPRSGDLSVYWYQQSLDQGLQFLIQYYNGEERAKGNILERFSAQQFPDLHSELNLSSLELGDSALYFCASSGSDRGGRFTYEQYFGPGTRLTVT.

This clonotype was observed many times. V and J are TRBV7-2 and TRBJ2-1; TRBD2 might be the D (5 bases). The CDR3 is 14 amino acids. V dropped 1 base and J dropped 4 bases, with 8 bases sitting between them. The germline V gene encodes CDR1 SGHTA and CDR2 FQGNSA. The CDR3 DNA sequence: TGTGCCAGCAGCTTAGTCGGACTGTACAATGAGCAGTTCTTC. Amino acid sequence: CASSLVGLYNEQFF.

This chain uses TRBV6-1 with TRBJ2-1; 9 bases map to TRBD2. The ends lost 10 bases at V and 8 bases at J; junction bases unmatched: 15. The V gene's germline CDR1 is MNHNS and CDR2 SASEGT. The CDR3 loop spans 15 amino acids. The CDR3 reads CATRRAGGPMDEQFF. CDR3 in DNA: TGTGCCACCCGGCGGGCGGGAGGGCCGATGGATGAGCAGTTCTTC.

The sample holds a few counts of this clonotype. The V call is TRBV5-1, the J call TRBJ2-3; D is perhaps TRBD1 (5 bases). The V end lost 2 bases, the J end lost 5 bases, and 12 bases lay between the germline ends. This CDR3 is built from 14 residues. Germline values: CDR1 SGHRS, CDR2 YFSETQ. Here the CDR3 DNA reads TGCGCCAGCAGCTTCAGGGTATCGTTAGATACGCAGTATTTT. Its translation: CASSFRVSLDTQYF.

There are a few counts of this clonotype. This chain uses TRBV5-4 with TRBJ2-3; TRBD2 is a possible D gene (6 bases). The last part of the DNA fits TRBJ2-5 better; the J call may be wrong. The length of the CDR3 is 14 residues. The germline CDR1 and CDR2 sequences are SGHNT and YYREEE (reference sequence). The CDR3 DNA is TGTGCCAGCAGCTTTCGGGGAGGAGGGGAGACCCAGTACTTC. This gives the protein CASSFRGGGETQYF.

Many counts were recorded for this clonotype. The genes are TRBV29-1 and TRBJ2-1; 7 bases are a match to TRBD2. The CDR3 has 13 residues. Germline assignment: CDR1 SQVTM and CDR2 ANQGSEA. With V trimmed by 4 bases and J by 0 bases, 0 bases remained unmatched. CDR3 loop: CSVGTSSYNEQFF. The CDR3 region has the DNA TGCAGCGTTGGGACTAGCTCCTACAATGAGCAGTTCTTC.

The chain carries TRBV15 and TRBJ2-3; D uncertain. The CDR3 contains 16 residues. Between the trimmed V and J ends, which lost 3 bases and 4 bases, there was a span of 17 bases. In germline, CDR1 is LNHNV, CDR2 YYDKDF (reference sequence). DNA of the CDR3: TGTGCCACCAGCAGCCCCTCCGTTGATGGGTCAGATACGCAGTATTTT. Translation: CATSSPSVDGSDTQYF.

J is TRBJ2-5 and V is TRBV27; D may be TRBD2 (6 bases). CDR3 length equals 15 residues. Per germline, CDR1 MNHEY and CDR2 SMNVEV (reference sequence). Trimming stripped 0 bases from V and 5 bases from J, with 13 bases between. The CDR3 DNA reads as TGTGCCAGCAGTTTATCGGCGGCCGCGGGGGAGACCCAGTACTTC. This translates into CASSLSAAAGETQYF.

CDR3 residues: CAIKDRNEQFF. Written as DNA, the CDR3 is TGTGCCATCAAGGACCGCAATGAGCAGTTCTTC. The chain links TRBV10-3 to TRBJ2-1, with unresolved D. The germline V gene encodes CDR1 ENHRY and CDR2 SYGVKD. Trimming pared 7 bases from V and 6 bases from J, leaving 7 bases between. There are 11 residues in the CDR3.

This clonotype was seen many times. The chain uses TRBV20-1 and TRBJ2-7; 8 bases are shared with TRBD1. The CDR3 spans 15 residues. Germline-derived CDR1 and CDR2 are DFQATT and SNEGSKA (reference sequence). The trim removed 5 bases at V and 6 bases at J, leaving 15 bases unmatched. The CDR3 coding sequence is TGCAGTGCTGCCGGCGGTGACAGGGGTAGTGCCGAGCAGTACTTC. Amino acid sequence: CSAAGGDRGSAEQYF.

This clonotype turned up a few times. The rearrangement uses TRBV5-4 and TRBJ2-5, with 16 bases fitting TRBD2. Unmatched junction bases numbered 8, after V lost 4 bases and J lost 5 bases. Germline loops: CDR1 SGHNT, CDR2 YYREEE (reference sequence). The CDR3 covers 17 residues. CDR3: CASSPGTSGRARETQYF. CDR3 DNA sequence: TGTGCCAGCAGCCCCGGGACTAGCGGGAGGGCCCGGGAGACCCAGTACTTC.